This TCR beta chain comes out of a study of blood T cell repertoires in COVID-19. Study context: Collection of acute and convalescent COVID-19 samples took place in the United States, Italy and Spain. PBMCs, B-cell-depleted T cells, or T cells provided the cDNA or gDNA that made up the material.

Per the authors' pipeline: Reference gene primer amplification in the assay estimated nucleated cell counts. Profiled with immunoSEQ multiplex PCR; TCRdb holds only in-frame clones, not every one. Clone size and V and J calls were adopted from that table, with D and trimming inferred from the DNA. The data hold about 200,000 clones, with around 84% observed a single time. The sequenced sample consisted of peripheral blood. The clonotype comes from a woman aged 80 or over with acute or convalescent COVID-19.

For the CDR3, the DNA is TGTGCCAGCAGCTTGCTTACAGGGCCTGAATATAATTCACCCCTCCACTTT. Translating it yields CASSLLTGPEYNSPLHF. The chain is built from TRBV5-6 and TRBJ1-6, with D possibly being TRBD1 (6 bases). Germline loops: CDR1 SGHDT, CDR2 YYEEEE. This CDR3 is built from 17 residues. Trimming took 1 base from V and 4 from J, leaving 15 bases between them.